This T cell receptor (beta chain) was found in a study of blood T cell repertoires in COVID-19. Study information: Whether acute or convalescent, the COVID-19 samples came from the United States, Italy and Spain. Nucleic acid was either cDNA or gDNA, and it came from T cells, B-cell-depleted T cells, or PBMCs.

V lost 5 bases and J lost 4; bases outside the gene matches: 11. The CDR3 is 16 amino acids. Germline V gene data show CDR1 as LGHDT and CDR2 as YNNKEL (reference sequence). Methods used by the authors: Reference gene primer amplification yielded estimated nucleated cell counts. Some clones are missing from TCRdb's copy, which holds only in-frame ones; the method was immunoSEQ multiplex PCR. V and J calls and clone size come straight from that table; D and trimming were deduced from the DNA. The data contain about 120,000 clones, over 75% of them singletons. The sequence was collected from a woman of 80 years or more with acute or convalescent COVID-19. The gene calls are TRBV3-1 (or the pseudogene TRBV3-2) and TRBJ2-5; 9 nucleotides align to TRBD2. Sequencing was done on a sample of peripheral blood. CDR3 DNA sequence: TGTGCCAGCAGCGGTCGGGCTAGCGGGGATAGAGAGACCCAGTACTTC. This sequence encodes CASSGRASGDRETQYF.